This TCR beta chain was sequenced during a study of T-cell reconstitution after alpha-beta-depleted transplantation in children. Germline CDR1 and CDR2: SQVTM and ANQGSEA. The CDR3 spans 14 residues. V was clipped by 7 bases and J by 0 bases, with 12 bases between them. Unique molecular identifiers were incorporated during preparation of the TCRbeta library. Each CDR3 protein gets one entry after TCRdb re-called the PCR reads with MiXCR. The sample lists some 520,000 distinct CDR3 sequences, about 30% occurring once. This chain uses TRBV29-1 with TRBJ2-2; no definite D call. This TCR came from a human donor who donated a stem cell graft to a child with aplastic anemia. The sample in question was PBMCs from the stem cell graft donor, obtained from the stem cell graft. The CDR3 DNA reads TGCAGCGCTGGGATACTCGCGAACACCGGGGAGCTGTTTTTT. This sequence encodes CSAGILANTGELFF.